The T cell receptor (beta chain) under discussion was sequenced for a study of T cell responses to AZD1222 COVID-19 vaccine. General study results and limits: Two AZD1222 administrations were followed by greater Spike-specific TCR breadth and depth. After the peak T cell response, and only then, were repertoires sampled. The sample set comprised mostly white British donors with more females, and clonal diversity was possibly underestimated.

Worth noting for this clone: What it binds is not known.

The length of the CDR3 is 16 residues. The protocol was immunoSEQ multiplex PCR, while the TCRdb copy is restricted to in-frame clones and leaves out a portion. The repertoire includes some 140,000 clones, about 92% of them detected once, and approximately 17% sits in the top ten. The starting material was peripheral blood, obtained on day 0 of AZD1222 vaccination. The V gene is TRBV21-1, the J gene TRBJ1-4. TRBV21-1 is annotated as a pseudogene. The sequence was collected from an adult in good health. CDR3 region: CASSDIAGTSNEKLFF. CDR3 nucleotide sequence: TGTGCCAGCAGCGATATCGCCGGGACCTCTAATGAAAAACTGTTTTTT.